A single sample gave rise to the 15 T cell receptor beta chains below, sequenced in a study of blood T cell repertoires in COVID-19. The repertoire was sequenced with immunoSEQ multiplex PCR; TCRdb's copy has only in-frame clones and lacks some. Of roughly 79,000 clones listed, roughly 89% are singletons. Sequences were obtained from peripheral blood. The source is a woman of 80 years or more with active or convalescent COVID-19.

The chain recombines TRBV28 with TRBJ1-2, with 7 bases fitting TRBD1. Germline V gene lookup returns CDR1 MDHEN and CDR2 SYDVKM. V shed 4 bases, J shed 4 bases, and the junction held 9 bases outside the gene matches. The CDR3 covers 15 residues. The CDR3 region has the DNA TGTGCCAGCAGTTCCGGTGGACAGGCCTCCTATGGCTACACCTTC. It translates to CASSSGGQASYGYTF.

The V and J genes are TRBV30 and TRBJ1-1, with D maybe TRBD1 (5 bases). Trimming cost V 1 base and J 8 bases, with 11 bases left between them. The CDR3 extends over 12 amino acids. The germline CDR1 and CDR2 sequences are GTSNPN and SVGIG (reference sequence). This chain's CDR3 is CAWSASGGEAFF. In nucleotides, the CDR3 is TGTGCCTGGAGTGCCTCCGGGGGAGAAGCTTTCTTT.

This clone showed up just once. The J gene is TRBJ2-4, the V gene TRBV9, with a possible D match to TRBD2 (7 bases). From germline, CDR1 is SGDLS and CDR2 YYNGEE. V lost 4 bases, J lost 0 bases, and 17 bases lay in between. The CDR3 consists of 17 residues. The CDR3 loop reads CASSPWRGGIAKNIQYF. The CDR3 coding sequence is TGTGCCAGCAGCCCTTGGAGGGGGGGAATAGCCAAAAACATTCAGTACTTC.

The V and J genes are TRBV19 and TRBJ1-2, with TRBD1 as a possible D gene (6 bases). V was clipped by 3 bases and J by 5 bases, with 13 bases between them. CDR1 is LNHDA and CDR2 is SQIVND in the germline V gene (reference sequence). This CDR3 comprises 14 residues. The CDR3 DNA sequence: TGTGCCAGTAGTATGTCAGGGGATTGGTATGGCTACACCTTC. Translation gives CASSMSGDWYGYTF.

The chain couples TRBV10-2 to TRBJ2-7; 7 bases align to TRBD2. Germline loops: CDR1 WSHSY, CDR2 SAAADI. The CDR3 runs to 16 residues. The trim removed 3 bases at V and 3 bases at J, leaving 11 bases unmatched. The CDR3 is CASSEFGGGTYYEQYF. The CDR3 DNA is TGCGCCAGCAGTGAATTTGGGGGGGGTACATACTACGAGCAGTACTTC.

The rearrangement links TRBV7-9 to TRBJ2-7; 12 positions match TRBD1. Germline assignment: CDR1 SEHNR and CDR2 FQNEAQ (reference sequence). This CDR3 is 14 amino acids long. The junction had 6 bases not matched to a gene; V was cut back by 7 bases and J by 5 bases. The CDR3 nucleotides are TGTGCCAGCACCCGGGACAGGGGGCAACACGAGCAGTACTTC. The encoded protein is CASTRDRGQHEQYF.

CDR3 loop: CASSLRAGDPYEQYF. The CDR3 DNA reads TGTGCCAGCAGTTTGAGGGCAGGGGACCCCTACGAGCAGTACTTC. This rearrangement joins TRBV7-2 to TRBJ2-7, with a tentative D call TRBD1 (6 bases). Between the trimmed V and J ends, which lost 6 bases and 2 bases, there was a span of 17 bases. This CDR3 has 15 residues. The germline gives CDR1 SGHTA, CDR2 FQGNSA.

The chain employs TRBV30 and TRBJ1-1, with D perhaps matching TRBD1 (6 bases). The CDR3 sequence is 12 residues long. Trimming left V 4 bases short and J 4 bases short, with 10 bases between. Germline V gene data show CDR1 as GTSNPN and CDR2 as SVGIG (reference sequence). CDR3 in amino acids: CAWNLGGTEAFF. For the CDR3, the DNA is TGTGCCTGGAATTTAGGGGGCACTGAAGCTTTCTTT.

The chain is built from TRBV28 and TRBJ2-5, with 7 bases lining up with TRBD2. The CDR3 covers 14 residues. V trimming: 2 bases; J trimming: 5 bases; junction bases outside the gene matches: 5. CDR1 MDHEN and CDR2 SYDVKM come from the germline V gene. The CDR3 nucleotides are TGTGCCAGCAGTTTACTAGGGGAGGGTGAGACCCAGTACTTC. Protein: CASSLLGEGETQYF.

The J gene is TRBJ2-3, the V gene TRBV7-8, with D tentatively TRBD2 (5 bases). CDR3 length: 17 amino acids. The V end was cut by 0 bases, the J end by 0 bases, with 13 bases between. Germline V gene sequence: CDR1 SGHVS, CDR2 FQNEAQ. The DNA for the CDR3 is TGTGCCAGCAGCTTAGCGCGGTGGACTTCCAGCACAGATACGCAGTATTTT. Translating gives CASSLARWTSSTDTQYF.

This chain joins TRBV5-6 and TRBJ2-1; 10 nucleotides match TRBD2. Germline trimming cut 5 bases from V and 6 bases from J; bases unmatched to any gene: 11. The CDR3 spans 16 residues. The germline gives CDR1 SGHDT, CDR2 YYEEEE. CDR3 nucleotides: TGTGCCAGCAGGGCCCCTAGCGGGAGAATTGTCAATGAGCAGTTCTTC. Its translation: CASRAPSGRIVNEQFF.

The chain is built from TRBV5-1 and TRBJ2-3; tentatively, D is TRBD1 (6 bases). V was cut by 5 bases and J by 6 bases, with 13 bases left in between. The germline gives CDR1 SGHRS, CDR2 YFSETQ. This CDR3 region has 13 residues. The CDR3 DNA reads as TGCGCCAGCAGACCAGGGACATCGGATACGCAGTATTTT. Translating gives CASRPGTSDTQYF.

This chain uses TRBV4-2 with TRBJ1-4, with unresolved D. Trimming left V 1 base short and J 8 bases short, with 8 bases between. Germline CDR1 and CDR2: LGHNA and YNFKEQ. The CDR3 consists of 13 residues. The CDR3 protein is CASSQGRGEKLFF. Here the CDR3 DNA reads TGTGCCAGCAGCCAAGGGAGAGGGGAAAAACTGTTTTTT.

The chain has TRBV11-3 and TRBJ1-1, with 8 bases identical to TRBD1. The CDR3 contains 12 residues. Germline V CDR1 and CDR2: SGHNT, YENEEA. J lost 8 bases, V lost 5 bases, and 4 bases had no gene match. CDR3 sequence (DNA): TGTGCCAGCAGCCAGGGGGCCGGCGAAGCTTTCTTT. Encoded protein: CASSQGAGEAFF.

This clone was detected once. The chain combines TRBV9 with TRBJ2-7; 7 bases line up with TRBD1. The CDR3 totals 14 residues. The junction had 2 bases not matched to a gene; V was cut back by 2 bases and J by 0 bases. The germline CDR1 and CDR2 sequences are SGDLS and YYNGEE. Here the CDR3 reads CASSVGTVSYEQYF. CDR3 bases: TGTGCCAGCAGCGTTGGGACAGTCTCCTACGAGCAGTACTTC.